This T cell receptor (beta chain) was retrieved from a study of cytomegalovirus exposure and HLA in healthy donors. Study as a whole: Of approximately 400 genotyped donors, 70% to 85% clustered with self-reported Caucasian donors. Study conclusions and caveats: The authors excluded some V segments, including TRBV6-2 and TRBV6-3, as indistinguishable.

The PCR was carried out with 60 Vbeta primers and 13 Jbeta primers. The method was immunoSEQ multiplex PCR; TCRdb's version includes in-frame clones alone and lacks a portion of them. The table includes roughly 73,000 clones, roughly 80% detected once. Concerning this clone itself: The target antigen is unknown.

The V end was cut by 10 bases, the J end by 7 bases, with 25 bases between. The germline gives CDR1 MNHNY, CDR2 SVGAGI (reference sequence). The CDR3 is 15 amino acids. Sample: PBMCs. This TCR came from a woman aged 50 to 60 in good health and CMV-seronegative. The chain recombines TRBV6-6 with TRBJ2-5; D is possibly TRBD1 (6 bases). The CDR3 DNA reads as TGTGCCACCTTAGAAGCTCGGACAGCCAGCGGGACCCAGTACTTC. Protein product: CATLEARTASGTQYF.